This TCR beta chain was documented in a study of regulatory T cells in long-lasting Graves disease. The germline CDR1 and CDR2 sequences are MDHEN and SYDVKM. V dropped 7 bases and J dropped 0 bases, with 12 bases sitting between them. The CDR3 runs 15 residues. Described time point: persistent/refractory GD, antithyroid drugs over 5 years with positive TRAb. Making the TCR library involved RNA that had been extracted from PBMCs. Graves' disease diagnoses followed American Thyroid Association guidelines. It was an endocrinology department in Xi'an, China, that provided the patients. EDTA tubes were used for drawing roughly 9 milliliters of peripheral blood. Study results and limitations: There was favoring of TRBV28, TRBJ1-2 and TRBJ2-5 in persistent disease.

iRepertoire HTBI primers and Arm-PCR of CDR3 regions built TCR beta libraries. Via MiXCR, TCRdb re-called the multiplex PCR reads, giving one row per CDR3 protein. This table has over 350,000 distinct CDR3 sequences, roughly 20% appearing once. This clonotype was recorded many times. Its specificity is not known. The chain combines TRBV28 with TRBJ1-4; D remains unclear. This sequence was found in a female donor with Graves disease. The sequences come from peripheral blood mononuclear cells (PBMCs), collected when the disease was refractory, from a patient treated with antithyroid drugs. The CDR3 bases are TGTGCCAGCACCACCGCGGAAGCAACTAATGAAAAACTGTTTTTT. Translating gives CASTTAEATNEKLFF.